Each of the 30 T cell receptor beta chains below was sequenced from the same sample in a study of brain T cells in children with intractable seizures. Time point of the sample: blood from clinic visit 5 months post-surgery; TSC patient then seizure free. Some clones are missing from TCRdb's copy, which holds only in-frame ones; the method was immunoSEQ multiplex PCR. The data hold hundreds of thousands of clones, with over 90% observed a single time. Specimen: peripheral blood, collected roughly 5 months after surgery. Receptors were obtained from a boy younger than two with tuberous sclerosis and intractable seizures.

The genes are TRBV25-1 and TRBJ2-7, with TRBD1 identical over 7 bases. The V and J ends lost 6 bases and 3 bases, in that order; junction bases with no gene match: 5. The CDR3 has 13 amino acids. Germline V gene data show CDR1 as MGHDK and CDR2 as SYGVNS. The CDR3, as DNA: TGTGCCAGCAGAAGGGACAGCCACTACGAGCAGTACTTC. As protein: CASRRDSHYEQYF.

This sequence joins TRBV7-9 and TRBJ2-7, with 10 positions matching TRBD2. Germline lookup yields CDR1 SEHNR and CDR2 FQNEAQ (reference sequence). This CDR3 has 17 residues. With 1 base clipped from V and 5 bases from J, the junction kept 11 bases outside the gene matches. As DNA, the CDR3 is TGTGCCAGCAGCTTAGTGGGAGCGGGAGGGCCGGCCCACGAGCAGTACTTC. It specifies CASSLVGAGGPAHEQYF.

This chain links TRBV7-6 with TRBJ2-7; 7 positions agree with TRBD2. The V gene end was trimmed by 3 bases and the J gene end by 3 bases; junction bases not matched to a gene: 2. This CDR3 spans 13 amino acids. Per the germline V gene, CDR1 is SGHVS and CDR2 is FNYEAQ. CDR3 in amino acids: CASSFGLGYEQYF. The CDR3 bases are TGTGCCAGCAGCTTCGGACTAGGCTACGAGCAGTACTTC.

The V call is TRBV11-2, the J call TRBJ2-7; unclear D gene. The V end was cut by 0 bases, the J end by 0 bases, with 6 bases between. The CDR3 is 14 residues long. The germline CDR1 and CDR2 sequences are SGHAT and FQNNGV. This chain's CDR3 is CASSLETASYEQYF. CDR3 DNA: TGTGCCAGCAGCTTAGAAACAGCCTCCTACGAGCAGTACTTC. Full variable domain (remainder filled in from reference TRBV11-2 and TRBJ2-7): EAGVAQSPRYKIIEKRQSVAFWCNPISGHATLYWYQQILGQGPKLLIQFQNNGVVDDSQLPKDRFSAERLKGVDSTLKIQPAKLEDSAVYLCASSLETASYEQYFGPGTRLTVT.

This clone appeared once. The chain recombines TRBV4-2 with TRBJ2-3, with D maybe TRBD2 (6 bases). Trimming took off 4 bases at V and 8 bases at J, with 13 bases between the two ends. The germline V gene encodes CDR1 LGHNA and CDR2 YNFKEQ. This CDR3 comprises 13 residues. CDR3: CASSPRGAGTQYF. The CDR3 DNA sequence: TGTGCCAGCAGCCCCCGGGGAGCGGGTACGCAGTATTTT.

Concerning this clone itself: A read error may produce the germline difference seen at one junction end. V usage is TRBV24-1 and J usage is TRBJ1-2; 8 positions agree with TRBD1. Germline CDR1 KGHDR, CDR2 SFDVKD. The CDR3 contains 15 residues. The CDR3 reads CAISDSGQGNYGYTF. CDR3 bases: TGTGCCATCAGTGATTCTGGACAGGGAAACTATGGCTACACCTTC.

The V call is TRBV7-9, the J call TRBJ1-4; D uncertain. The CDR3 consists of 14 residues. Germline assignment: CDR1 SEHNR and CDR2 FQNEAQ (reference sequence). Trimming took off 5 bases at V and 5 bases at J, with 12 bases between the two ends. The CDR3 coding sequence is TGTGCCAGCAGCCCGGGCGGATTCAATGAAAAACTGTTTTTT. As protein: CASSPGGFNEKLFF.

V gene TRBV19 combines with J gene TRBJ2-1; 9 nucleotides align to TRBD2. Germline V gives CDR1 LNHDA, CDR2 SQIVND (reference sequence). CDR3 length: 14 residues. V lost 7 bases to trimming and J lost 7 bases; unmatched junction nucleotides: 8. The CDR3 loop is CASTPGLAWNEQFF. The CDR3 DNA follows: TGTGCCAGTACACCGGGACTAGCTTGGAATGAGCAGTTCTTC.

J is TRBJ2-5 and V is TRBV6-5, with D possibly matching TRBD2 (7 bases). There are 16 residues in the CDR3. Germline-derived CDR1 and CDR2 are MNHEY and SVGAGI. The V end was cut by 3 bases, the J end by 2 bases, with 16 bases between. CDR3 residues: CASSYGGGLRQETQYF. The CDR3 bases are TGTGCCAGCAGTTATGGGGGGGGCTTAAGGCAAGAGACCCAGTACTTC.

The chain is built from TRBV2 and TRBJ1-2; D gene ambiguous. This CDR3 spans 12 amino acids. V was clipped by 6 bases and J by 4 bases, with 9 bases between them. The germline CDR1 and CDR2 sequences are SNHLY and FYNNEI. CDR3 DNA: TGTGCCAGCAGGGAAAAATTCTATGGCTACACCTTC. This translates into CASREKFYGYTF.

The CDR3 loop is CASSLAHIGELFF. In nucleotides, the CDR3 is TGTGCCAGCAGCTTGGCCCATATCGGGGAGCTGTTTTTT. This rearrangement joins TRBV11-2 to TRBJ2-2; D is ambiguous. Trimming took 3 bases from V and 7 from J, leaving 9 bases between them. From germline, CDR1 is SGHAT and CDR2 FQNNGV. CDR3 length: 13 residues.

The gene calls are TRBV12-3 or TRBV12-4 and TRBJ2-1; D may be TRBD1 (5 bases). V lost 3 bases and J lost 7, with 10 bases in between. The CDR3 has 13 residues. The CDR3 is CASSFGAGNEQFF. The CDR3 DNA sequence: TGTGCCAGCAGTTTTGGGGCCGGGAATGAGCAGTTCTTC.

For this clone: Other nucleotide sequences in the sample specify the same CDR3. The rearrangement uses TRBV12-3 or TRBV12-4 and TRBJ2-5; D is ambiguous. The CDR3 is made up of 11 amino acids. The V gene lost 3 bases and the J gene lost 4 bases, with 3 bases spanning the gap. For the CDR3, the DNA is TGTGCCAGCAGTTTCGGAGAGACCCAGTACTTC. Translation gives CASSFGETQYF.

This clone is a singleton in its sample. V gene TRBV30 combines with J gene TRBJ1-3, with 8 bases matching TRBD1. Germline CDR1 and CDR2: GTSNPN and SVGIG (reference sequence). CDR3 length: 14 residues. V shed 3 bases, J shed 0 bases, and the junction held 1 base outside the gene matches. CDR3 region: CAWRDRVSGNTIYF. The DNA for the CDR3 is TGTGCCTGGAGGGACAGGGTCTCTGGAAACACCATATATTTT.

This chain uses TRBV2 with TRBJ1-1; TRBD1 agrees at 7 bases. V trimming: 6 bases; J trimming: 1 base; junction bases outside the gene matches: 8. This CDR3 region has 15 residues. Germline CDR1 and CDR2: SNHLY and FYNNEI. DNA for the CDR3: TGTGCCAGCAGAGCCACGGGACAGTCGAACACTGAAGCTTTCTTT. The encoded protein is CASRATGQSNTEAFF.

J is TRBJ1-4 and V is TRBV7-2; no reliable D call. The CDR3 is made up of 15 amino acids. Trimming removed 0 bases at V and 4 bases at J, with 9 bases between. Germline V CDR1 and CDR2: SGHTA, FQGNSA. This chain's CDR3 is CASSLAVAVNEKLFF. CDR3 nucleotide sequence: TGTGCCAGCAGCTTAGCAGTAGCCGTTAATGAAAAACTGTTTTTT.

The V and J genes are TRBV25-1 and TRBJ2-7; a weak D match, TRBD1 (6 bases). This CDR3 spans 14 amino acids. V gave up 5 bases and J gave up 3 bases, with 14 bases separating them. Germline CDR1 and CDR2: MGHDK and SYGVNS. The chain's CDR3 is CASSPGGGFYEQYF. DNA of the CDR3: TGTGCCAGCAGTCCTGGGGGCGGGTTCTACGAGCAGTACTTC.

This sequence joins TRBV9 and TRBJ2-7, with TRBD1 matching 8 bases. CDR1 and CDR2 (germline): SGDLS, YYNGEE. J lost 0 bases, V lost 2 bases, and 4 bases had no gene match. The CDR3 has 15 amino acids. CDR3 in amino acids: CASSVGQGLSYEQYF. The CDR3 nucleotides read TGTGCCAGCAGCGTCGGACAGGGACTCTCCTACGAGCAGTACTTC.

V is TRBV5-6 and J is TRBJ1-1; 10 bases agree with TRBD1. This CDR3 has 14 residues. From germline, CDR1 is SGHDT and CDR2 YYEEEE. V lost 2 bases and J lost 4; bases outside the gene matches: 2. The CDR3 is CASSFRDRGTEAFF. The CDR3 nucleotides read TGTGCCAGCAGCTTCCGGGACAGGGGCACTGAAGCTTTCTTT. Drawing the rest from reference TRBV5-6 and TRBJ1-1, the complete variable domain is DAGVTQSPTHLIKTRGQQVTLRCSPKSGHDTVSWYQQALGQGPQFIFQYYEEEERQRGNFPDRFSGHQFPNYSSELNVNALLLGDSALYLCASSFRDRGTEAFFGQGTRLTVV.

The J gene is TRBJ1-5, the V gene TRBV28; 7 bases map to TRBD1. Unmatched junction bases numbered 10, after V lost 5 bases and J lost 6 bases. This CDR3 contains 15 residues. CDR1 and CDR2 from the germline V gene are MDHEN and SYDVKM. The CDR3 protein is CASSPTTGLTQPQHF. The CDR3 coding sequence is TGTGCCAGCAGTCCCACGACAGGGTTAACTCAGCCCCAGCATTTT.

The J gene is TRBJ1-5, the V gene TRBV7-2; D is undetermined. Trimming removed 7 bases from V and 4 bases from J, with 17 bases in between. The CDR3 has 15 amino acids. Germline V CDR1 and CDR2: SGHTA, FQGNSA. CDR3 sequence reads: CASTPDGGLNQPQHF. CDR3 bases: TGTGCCAGCACCCCAGACGGAGGCTTAAATCAGCCCCAGCATTTT.

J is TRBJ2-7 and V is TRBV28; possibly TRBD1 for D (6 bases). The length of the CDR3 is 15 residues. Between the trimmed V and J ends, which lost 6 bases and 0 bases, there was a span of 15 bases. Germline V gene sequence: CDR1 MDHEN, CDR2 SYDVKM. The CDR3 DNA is TGTGCCAGCAGGAAGGACAGCGAGAGCTCCTACGAGCAGTACTTC. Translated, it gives CASRKDSESSYEQYF.

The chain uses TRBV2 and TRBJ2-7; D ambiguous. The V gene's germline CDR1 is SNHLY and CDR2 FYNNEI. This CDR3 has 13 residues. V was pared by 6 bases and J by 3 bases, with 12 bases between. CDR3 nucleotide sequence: TGTGCCAGCAGCCCGGACGGATACTACGAGCAGTACTTC. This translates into CASSPDGYYEQYF. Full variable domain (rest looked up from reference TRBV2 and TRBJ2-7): EPEVTQTPSHQVTQMGQEVILRCVPISNHLYFYWYRQILGQKVEFLVSFYNNEISEKSEIFDDQFSVERPDGSNFTLKIRSTKLEDSAMYFCASSPDGYYEQYFGPGTRLTVT.

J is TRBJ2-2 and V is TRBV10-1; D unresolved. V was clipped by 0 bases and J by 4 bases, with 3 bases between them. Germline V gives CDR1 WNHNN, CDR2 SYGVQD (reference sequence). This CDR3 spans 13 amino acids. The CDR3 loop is CASSESPTGELFF. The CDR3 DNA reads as TGCGCCAGCAGTGAGTCTCCCACCGGGGAGCTGTTTTTT.

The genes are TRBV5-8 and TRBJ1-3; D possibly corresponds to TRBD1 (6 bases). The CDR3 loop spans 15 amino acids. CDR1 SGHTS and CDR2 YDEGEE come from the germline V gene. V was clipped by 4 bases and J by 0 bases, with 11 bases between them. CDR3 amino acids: CASSRQAYSGNTIYF. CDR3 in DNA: TGTGCCAGCAGCCGACAGGCCTACTCTGGAAACACCATATATTTT.

CDR3 bases: TGTGCCAGCAGCGTAGCCCCCAGCGCGACGCAGTATTTT. The encoded protein is CASSVAPSATQYF. This chain uses TRBV9 with TRBJ2-3, with unresolved D. From germline, CDR1 is SGDLS and CDR2 YYNGEE. Trimming pared 0 bases from V and 9 bases from J, leaving 11 bases between. The CDR3 is made up of 13 amino acids.

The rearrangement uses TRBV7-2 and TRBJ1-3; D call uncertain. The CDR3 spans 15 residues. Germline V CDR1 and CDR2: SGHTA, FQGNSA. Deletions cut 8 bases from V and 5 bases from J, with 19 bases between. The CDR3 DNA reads TGTGCCAGCGGCCCGGCGGGGAGACTCAGAAACACCATATATTTT. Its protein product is CASGPAGRLRNTIYF.

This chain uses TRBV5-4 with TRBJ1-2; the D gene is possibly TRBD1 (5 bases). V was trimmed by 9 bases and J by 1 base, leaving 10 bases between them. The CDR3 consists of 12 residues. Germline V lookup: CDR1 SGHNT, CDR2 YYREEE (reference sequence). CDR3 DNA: TGTGCCACGACAGTACATAACTATGGCTACACCTTC. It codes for CATTVHNYGYTF. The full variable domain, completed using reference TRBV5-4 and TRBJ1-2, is ETGVTQSPTHLIKTRGQQVTLRCSSQSGHNTVSWYQQALGQGPQFIFQYYREEENGRGNFPPRFSGLQFPNYSSELNVNALELDDSALYLCATTVHNYGYTFGSGTRLTVV.

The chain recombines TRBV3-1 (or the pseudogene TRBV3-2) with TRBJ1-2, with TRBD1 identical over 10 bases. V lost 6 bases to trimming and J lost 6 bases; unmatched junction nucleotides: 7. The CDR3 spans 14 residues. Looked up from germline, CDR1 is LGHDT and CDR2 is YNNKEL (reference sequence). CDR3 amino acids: CASSRQGARDGYTF. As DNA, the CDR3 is TGTGCCAGCAGTCGACAGGGGGCGCGTGATGGCTACACCTTC.

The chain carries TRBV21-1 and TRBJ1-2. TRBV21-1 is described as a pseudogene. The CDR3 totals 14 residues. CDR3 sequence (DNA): TGTGCCAGCAGCAAAGTGGAGGCGGGGGGTGGCTACACCTTC. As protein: CASSKVEAGGGYTF.